This T cell receptor beta chain is drawn from a study of blood T cell repertoires in COVID-19. Turning to the study itself: COVID-19 samples, acute and convalescent, were from the United States, Italy and Spain.

Sequencing was performed with immunoSEQ multiplex PCR; in TCRdb, only in-frame clones are kept and a portion is missing. In the table there are 100,000 to 130,000 clones, 80% to 90% of which are singletons. This clone was counted only a few times. The CDR3 is 14 residues long. V lost 4 bases and J 4 bases, leaving 13 bases between the germline ends. Germline CDR1 and CDR2: GTSNPN and SVGIG (reference sequence). The sequencing sample was made of peripheral blood. The gene calls are TRBV30 and TRBJ1-4; D not certain. The source is a man between 40 and 49 years old with active or convalescent COVID-19. CDR3 nucleotides: TGTGCCTGGAACCGAGAAACGATTAATGAAAAACTGTTTTTT. Amino acid sequence: CAWNRETINEKLFF.